What follows describes a single T cell receptor beta chain. Germline-derived CDR1 and CDR2 are SGHRS and YFSETQ. V was trimmed by 4 bases and J by 0 bases, leaving 8 bases between them. This CDR3 comprises 14 residues. Only in-frame clones appear in the TCRdb table, and some are missing; sequencing was by immunoSEQ multiplex PCR. This sample has about 1 million clones, with 60% to 80% found just once. This specimen comes from a study of shared clonotypes between healthy human individuals. The clonotype was recovered from a man between 18 and 35 years old in good health. The chain combines TRBV5-1 with TRBJ2-1; maybe TRBD2 (6 bases). The source material was memory CD4+ T cells sorted from blood. Subset of the sample: CD45RA-negative fraction. The CDR3 DNA reads TGCGCCAGCAGCCGGGACTTCTCCTACAATGAGCAGTTCTTC. Its translation: CASSRDFSYNEQFF.